This T cell receptor (beta chain) was recovered during a study of tumor-infiltrating lymphocytes in primary liver carcinoma. Study background: All patients, whether men or women, fell within 30 to 69 years of age.

Co-extraction of RNA and DNA was performed on about 20-32 mg of unsorted bulk tissue. Germline V gene lookup returns CDR1 MDHEN and CDR2 SYDVKM. This CDR3 has 15 residues. The ends were cut back, 7 bases at V and 0 bases at J, with 16 bases in the middle. Making TCR beta cDNA involved around 500 ng total RNA and a constant-region primer. Construction of TCR beta libraries relied on three successive nested multiplex PCR rounds employing slightly modified ARM-PCR. Running 10 cycles apiece, the first two PCR rounds relied on TRBV1-TRBV30 forward primers together with a C-beta reverse primer. TCRdb analysed the multiplex PCR reads with MiXCR anew, one entry per CDR3 protein. The sample consists of over 35,000 distinct CDR3 sequences, roughly four fifths of them appearing once.

This chain joins TRBV28 and TRBJ2-7, with D maybe TRBD1 (5 bases). The sequence was obtained from a man aged 40-49 years with primary liver carcinoma and hepatitis B virus infection. The source material was liver tumor tissue from sampling region 4. Subset: tumor region T4, right-lateral pole. The CDR3 is CASKSVTDVSYEQYF. The CDR3 coding sequence is TGTGCCAGCAAGTCCGTGACAGATGTCTCCTACGAGCAGTACTTC.